This entry lists 3 T cell receptor beta chains sequenced from one sample in a study of molecular identifiers for immune sequencing clone quantification. TCRdb ran MiXCR on the PCR reads and lists one entry per CDR3 protein. The table includes roughly 630,000 distinct CDR3 sequences, approximately 24% detected once. The sample taken for sequencing was naive CD8+ T cells from blood, with Jurkat cell RNA spiked in. Subset: FACS-sorted CD8+CD4-CCR7+CD45RA+ naive T cells. Receptors were obtained from a human donor in good health. Some libraries in this study had Jurkat cell RNA spiked in.

The table lists this clonotype with a few counts. The rearrangement joins TRBV29-1 to TRBJ2-2; D unresolved. Germline CDR1 reads SQVTM; CDR2 reads ANQGSEA. Trimming pared 7 bases from V and 3 bases from J, leaving 9 bases between. This CDR3 is 12 amino acids long. The CDR3 reads CSATGDTGELFF. In DNA, the CDR3 is TGCAGCGCCACTGGAGACACCGGGGAGCTGTTTTTT.

The J gene is TRBJ2-1, the V gene TRBV15; 11 bases match TRBD2. The CDR3 is 16 residues long. Trimming at V came to 0 bases and at J to 8 bases, leaving 6 bases not matched to a gene. Germline V gene sequence: CDR1 LNHNV, CDR2 YYDKDF (reference sequence). For the CDR3, the DNA is TGTGCCACCAGCAGAGATCGTAGCGGGGGGGCCCATGAGCAGTTCTTC. This encodes CATSRDRSGGAHEQFF.

V is TRBV12-3 or TRBV12-4 and J is TRBJ2-5; D unclear. The V and J ends lost 2 bases and 5 bases respectively, with 18 bases between them. There are 16 residues in the CDR3. The CDR3 here is CASSLLTDHAGETQYF. CDR3 nucleotide sequence: TGTGCCAGCAGTTTATTAACGGATCACGCCGGTGAGACCCAGTACTTC.